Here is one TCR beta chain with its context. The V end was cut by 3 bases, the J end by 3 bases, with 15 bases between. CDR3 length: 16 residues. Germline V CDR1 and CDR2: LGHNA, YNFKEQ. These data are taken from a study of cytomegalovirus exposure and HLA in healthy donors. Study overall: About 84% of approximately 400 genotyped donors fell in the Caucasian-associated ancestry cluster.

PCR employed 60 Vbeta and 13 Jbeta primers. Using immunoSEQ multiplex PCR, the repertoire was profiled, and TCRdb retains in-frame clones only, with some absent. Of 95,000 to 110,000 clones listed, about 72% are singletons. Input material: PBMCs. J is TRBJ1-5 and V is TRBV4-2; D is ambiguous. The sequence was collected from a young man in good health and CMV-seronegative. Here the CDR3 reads CASSHNDRGDNQPQHF. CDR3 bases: TGTGCCAGCAGCCATAACGACCGCGGAGACAATCAGCCCCAGCATTTT.